This record concerns one T cell receptor beta chain sequence. Its antigen is unknown. The entry originates in a study of T-cell memory formation after mild COVID-19. Study overall: Clustering of TCRs was largely donor specific. Study-wide findings and caveats: Clonal second-wave expansions that peaked on day 37 had unconfirmed SARS-CoV-2 specificity. Cross-reactive memory apparently joined, as some responding clones appeared in pre-infection memory.

Trimming took off 2 bases at V and 4 bases at J, with 13 bases between the two ends. CDR3 length: 15 residues. Germline CDR1 is SGHTA and CDR2 is FQGTGA. One entry per CDR3 protein, called by TCRdb with MiXCR from the 5' RACE reads. Of fewer than 450,000 distinct CDR3 sequences in the sample, roughly a quarter were seen once. The sample consisted of PBMCs or a T cell subset sorted from them (not recorded which). The chain employs TRBV7-3 and TRBJ2-3; tentatively, D is TRBD2 (5 bases). The source is an adult woman who had mild COVID-19 (a few samples of this study predate the infection). Cell type and time point are not known. CDR3 sequence: CASSLGSAMADTQYF. In nucleotides, the CDR3 is TGTGCCAGCAGCTTAGGTAGCGCAATGGCAGATACGCAGTATTTT.